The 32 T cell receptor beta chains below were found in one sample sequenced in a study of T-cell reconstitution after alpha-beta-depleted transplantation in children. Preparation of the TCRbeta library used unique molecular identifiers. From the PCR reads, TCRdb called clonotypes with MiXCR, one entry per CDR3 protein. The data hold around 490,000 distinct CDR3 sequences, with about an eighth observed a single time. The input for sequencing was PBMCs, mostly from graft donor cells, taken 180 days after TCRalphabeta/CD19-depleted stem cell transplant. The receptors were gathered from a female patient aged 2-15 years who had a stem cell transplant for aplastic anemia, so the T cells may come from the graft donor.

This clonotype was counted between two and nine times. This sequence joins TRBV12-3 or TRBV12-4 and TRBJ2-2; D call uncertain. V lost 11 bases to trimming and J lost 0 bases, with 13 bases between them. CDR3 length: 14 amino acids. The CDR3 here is CALGPSSNTGELFF. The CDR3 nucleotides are TGTGCCTTAGGTCCATCTTCGAACACCGGGGAGCTGTTTTTT.

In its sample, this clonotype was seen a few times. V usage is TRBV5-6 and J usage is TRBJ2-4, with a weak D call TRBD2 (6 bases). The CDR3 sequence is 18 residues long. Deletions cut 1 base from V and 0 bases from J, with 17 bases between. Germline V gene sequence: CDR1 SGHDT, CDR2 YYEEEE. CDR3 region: CASSLFEGGKLAKNIQYF. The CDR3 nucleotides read TGTGCCAGCAGCTTGTTCGAGGGAGGAAAACTAGCCAAAAACATTCAGTACTTC.

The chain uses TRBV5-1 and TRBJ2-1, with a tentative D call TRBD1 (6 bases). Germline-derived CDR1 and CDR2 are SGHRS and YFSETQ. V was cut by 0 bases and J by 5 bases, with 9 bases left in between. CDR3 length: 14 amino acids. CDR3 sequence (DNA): TGCGCCAGCAGCTTGGGGGGGCGCAACAATGAGCAGTTCTTC. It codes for CASSLGGRNNEQFF.

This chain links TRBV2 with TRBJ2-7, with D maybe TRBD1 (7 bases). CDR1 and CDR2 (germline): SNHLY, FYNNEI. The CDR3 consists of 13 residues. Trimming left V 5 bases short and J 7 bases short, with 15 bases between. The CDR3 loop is CASSPRGADEQYV. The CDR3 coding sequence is TGTGCCAGCAGTCCCAGGGGGGCGGATGAGCAGTACGTC.

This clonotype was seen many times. The CDR3 DNA sequence: TGTGCCAGCAGTCGAGGGACTAGCACAGATACGCAGTATTTT. It specifies CASSRGTSTDTQYF. The chain employs TRBV28 and TRBJ2-3; D possibly corresponds to TRBD2 (6 bases). This CDR3 spans 14 amino acids. The germline V gene encodes CDR1 MDHEN and CDR2 SYDVKM. Trimming shortened V by 5 bases and J by 0 bases, and 9 bases separated the two germline ends.

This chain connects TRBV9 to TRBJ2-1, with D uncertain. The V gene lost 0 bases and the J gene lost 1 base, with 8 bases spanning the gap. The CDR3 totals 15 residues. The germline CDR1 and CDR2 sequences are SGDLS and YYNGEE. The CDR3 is CASSVGAGSYNEQFF. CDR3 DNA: TGTGCCAGCAGCGTAGGAGCTGGTTCCTACAATGAGCAGTTCTTC.

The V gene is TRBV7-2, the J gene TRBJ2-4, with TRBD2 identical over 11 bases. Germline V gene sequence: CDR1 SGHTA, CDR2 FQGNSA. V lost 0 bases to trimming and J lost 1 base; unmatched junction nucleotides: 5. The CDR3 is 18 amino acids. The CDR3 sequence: CASSLAGPSGRAKNIQYF. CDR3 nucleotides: TGTGCCAGCAGCTTAGCCGGACCTAGCGGGAGGGCCAAAAACATTCAGTACTTC. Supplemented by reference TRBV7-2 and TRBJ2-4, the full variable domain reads GAGVSQSPSNKVTEKGKDVELRCDPISGHTALYWYRQSLGQGLEFLIYFQGNSAPDKSGLPSDRFSAERTGGSVSTLTIQRTQQEDSAVYLCASSLAGPSGRAKNIQYFGAGTRLSVL.

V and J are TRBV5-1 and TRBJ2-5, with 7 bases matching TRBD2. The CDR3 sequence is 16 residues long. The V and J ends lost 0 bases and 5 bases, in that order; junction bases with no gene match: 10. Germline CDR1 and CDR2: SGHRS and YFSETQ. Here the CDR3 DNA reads TGCGCCAGCAGCTTGGCAGCTAGCGGTCTGTGGGAGACCCAGTACTTC. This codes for CASSLAASGLWETQYF.

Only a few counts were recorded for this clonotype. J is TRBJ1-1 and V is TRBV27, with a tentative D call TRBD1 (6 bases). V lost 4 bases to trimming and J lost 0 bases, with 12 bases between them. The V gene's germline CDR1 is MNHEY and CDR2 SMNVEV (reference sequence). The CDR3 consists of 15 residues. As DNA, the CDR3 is TGTGCCAGCAGTTCCCACAGGGACCTGAACACTGAAGCTTTCTTT. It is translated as CASSSHRDLNTEAFF.

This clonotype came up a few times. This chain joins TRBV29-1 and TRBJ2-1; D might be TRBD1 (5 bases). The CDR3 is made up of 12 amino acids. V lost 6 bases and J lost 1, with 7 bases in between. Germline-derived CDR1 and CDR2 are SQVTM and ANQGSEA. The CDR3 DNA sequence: TGCAGCGTCCCAGGGTCCTACAATGAGCAGTTCTTC. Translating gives CSVPGSYNEQFF.

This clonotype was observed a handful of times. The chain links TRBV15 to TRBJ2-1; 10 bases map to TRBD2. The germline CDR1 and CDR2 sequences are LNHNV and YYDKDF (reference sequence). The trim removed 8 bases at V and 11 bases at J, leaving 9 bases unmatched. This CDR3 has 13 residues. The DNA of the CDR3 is TGTGCCACCGGCCTAGCGGGAGTCCCTAAGCAGTTCTTC. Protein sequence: CATGLAGVPKQFF.

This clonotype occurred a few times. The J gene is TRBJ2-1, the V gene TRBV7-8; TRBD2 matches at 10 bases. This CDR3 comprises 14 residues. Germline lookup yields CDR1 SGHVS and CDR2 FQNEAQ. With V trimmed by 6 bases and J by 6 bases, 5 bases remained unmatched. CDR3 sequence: CASRLSGRANEQFF. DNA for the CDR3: TGTGCCAGCAGGTTAAGCGGGAGGGCCAATGAGCAGTTCTTC.

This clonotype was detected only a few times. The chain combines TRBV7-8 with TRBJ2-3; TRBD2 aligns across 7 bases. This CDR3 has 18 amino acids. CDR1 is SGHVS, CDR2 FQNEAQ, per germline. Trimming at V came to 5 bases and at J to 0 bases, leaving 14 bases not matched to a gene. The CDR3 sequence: CASSHSGASGDSTDTQYF. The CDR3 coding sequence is TGTGCCAGCAGCCACAGCGGGGCTAGCGGAGACAGCACAGATACGCAGTATTTT.

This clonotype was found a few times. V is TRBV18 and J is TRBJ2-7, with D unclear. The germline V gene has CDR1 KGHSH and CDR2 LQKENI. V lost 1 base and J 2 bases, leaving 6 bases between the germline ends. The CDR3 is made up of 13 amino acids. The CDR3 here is CASSPQRTYEQYV. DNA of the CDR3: TGTGCCAGCTCACCACAGAGAACCTACGAGCAGTACGTC.

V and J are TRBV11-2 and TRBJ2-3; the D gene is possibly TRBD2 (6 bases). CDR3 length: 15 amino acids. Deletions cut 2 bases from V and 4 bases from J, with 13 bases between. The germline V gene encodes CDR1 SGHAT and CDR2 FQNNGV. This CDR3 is CASSLTHGGADTQYF. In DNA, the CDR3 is TGTGCCAGCAGCTTAACTCACGGAGGGGCAGATACGCAGTATTTT.

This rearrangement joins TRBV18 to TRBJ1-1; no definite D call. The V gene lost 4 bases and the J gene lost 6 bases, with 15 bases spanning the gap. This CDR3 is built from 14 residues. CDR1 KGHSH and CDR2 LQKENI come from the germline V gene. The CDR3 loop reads CASSLGLRRSEAFF. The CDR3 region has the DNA TGTGCCAGCTCACTCGGTCTTAGGAGGTCTGAAGCTTTCTTT.

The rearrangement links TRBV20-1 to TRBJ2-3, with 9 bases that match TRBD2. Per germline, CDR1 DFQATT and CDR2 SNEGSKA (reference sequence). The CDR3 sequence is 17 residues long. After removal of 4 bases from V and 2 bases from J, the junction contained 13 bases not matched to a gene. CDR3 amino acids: CSATKRGLAGITDTQYF. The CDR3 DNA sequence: TGCAGTGCTACAAAAAGGGGGCTAGCGGGGATCACAGATACGCAGTATTTT.

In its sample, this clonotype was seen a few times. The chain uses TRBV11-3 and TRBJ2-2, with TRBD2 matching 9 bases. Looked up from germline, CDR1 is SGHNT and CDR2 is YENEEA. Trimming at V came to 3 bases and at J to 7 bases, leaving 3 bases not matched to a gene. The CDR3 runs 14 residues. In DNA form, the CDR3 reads TGTGCCAGCAGCTTCTTAGCGGGAGTCGGGGAGCTGTTTTTT. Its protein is CASSFLAGVGELFF.

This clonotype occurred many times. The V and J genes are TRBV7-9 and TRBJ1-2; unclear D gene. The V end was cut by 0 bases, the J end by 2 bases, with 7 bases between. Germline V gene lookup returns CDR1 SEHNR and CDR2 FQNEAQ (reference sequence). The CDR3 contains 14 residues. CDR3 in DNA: TGTGCCAGCAGCTTAGCTGAGGGAAACTATGGCTACACCTTC. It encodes CASSLAEGNYGYTF.

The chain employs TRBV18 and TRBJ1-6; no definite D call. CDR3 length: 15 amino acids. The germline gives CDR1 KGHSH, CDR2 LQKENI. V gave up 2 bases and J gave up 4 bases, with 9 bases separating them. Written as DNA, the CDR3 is TGTGCCAGCTCACCAACGGCAGTTTATAATTCACCCCTCCACTTT. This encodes CASSPTAVYNSPLHF.

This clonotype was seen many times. CDR3 amino acids: CASSPTQGRRAFF. CDR3 nucleotide sequence: TGTGCCAGCAGCCCGACCCAGGGGCGGCGTGCTTTCTTT. The genes are TRBV7-2 and TRBJ1-1; a possible D gene is TRBD1 (6 bases). Trimming shortened V by 5 bases and J by 11 bases, and 18 bases separated the two germline ends. This CDR3 comprises 13 residues. Germline CDR1 is SGHTA and CDR2 is FQGNSA.

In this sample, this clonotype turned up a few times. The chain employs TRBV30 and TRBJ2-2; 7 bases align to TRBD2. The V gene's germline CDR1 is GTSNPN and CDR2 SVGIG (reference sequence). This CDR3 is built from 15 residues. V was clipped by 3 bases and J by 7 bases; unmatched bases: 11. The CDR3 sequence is CAWRVRREIIGELFF. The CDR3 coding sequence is TGTGCCTGGAGAGTCCGGCGGGAGATCATCGGGGAGCTGTTTTTT.

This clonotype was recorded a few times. The CDR3 reads CASSLGATSQYF. In DNA form, the CDR3 reads TGTGCCAGCAGCTTAGGGGCAACCTCCCAGTACTTC. The chain is built from TRBV7-2 and TRBJ2-5, with no clear D. Per germline, CDR1 SGHTA and CDR2 FQGNSA. This CDR3 spans 12 amino acids. V lost 1 base and J 9 bases, leaving 9 bases between the germline ends.

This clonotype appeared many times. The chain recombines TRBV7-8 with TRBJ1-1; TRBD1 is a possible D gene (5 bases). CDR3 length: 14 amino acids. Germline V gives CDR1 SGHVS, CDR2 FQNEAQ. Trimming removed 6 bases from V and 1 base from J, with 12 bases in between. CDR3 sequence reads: CASRLDRGNTEAFF. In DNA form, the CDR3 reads TGTGCCAGCAGACTCGACAGAGGGAACACTGAAGCTTTCTTT. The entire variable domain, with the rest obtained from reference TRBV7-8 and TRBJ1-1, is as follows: GAGVSQSPRYKVAKRGQDVALRCDPISGHVSLFWYQQALGQGPEFLTYFQNEAQLDKSGLPSDRFFAERPEGSVSTLKIQRTQQEDSAVYLCASRLDRGNTEAFFGQGTRLTVV.

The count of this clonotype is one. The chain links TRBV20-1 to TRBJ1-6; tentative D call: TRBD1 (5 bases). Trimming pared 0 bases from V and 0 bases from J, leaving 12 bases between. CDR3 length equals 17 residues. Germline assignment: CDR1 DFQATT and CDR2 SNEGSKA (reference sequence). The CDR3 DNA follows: TGCAGTGCTAGAGATCAGAGAACAGGCTCCTATAATTCACCCCTCCACTTT. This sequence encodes CSARDQRTGSYNSPLHF.

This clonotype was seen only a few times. CDR3 amino acids: CASSFRGGGNYGYTF. For the CDR3, the DNA is TGTGCCAGCAGCTTCCGGGGGGGTGGGAACTATGGCTACACCTTC. V usage is TRBV7-8 and J usage is TRBJ1-2, with D possibly matching TRBD1 (5 bases). Germline V gene sequence: CDR1 SGHVS, CDR2 FQNEAQ. V lost 3 bases and J 2 bases, leaving 13 bases between the germline ends. The CDR3 contains 15 residues.

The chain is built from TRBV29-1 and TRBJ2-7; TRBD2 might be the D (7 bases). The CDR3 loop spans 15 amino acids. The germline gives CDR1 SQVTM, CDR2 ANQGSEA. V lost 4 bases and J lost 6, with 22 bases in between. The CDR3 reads CSVGFLAGRGPEQYF. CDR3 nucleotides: TGCAGCGTTGGGTTTTTAGCGGGTCGGGGGCCCGAGCAGTACTTC.

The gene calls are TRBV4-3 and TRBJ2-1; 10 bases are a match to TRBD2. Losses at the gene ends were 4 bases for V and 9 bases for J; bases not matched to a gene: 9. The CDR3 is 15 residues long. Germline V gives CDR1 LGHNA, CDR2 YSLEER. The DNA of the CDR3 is TGCGCCAGCAGCCGAGGGACTAGCGCCGGTCGTGAGCAGTTCTTC. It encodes CASSRGTSAGREQFF.

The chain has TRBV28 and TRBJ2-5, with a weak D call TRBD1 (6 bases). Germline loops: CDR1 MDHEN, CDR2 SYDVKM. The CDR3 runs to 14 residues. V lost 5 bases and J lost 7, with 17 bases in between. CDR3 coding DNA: TGTGCCAGCAGTCGAGGACAGCTCTTGGGGACCCAGTACTTC. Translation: CASSRGQLLGTQYF.

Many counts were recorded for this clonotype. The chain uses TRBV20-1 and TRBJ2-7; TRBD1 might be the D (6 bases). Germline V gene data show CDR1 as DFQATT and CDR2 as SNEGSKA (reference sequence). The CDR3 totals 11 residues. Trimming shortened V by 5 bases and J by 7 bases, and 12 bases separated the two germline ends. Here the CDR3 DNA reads TGCAGTGCTTCTGCGAGGGGGGAGCAGTACGTC. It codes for CSASARGEQYV.

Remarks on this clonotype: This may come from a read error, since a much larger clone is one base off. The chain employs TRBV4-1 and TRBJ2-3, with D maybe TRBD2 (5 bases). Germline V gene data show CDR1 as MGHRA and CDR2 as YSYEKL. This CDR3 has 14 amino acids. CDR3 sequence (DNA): TGCACCAGCAGCCAAGAGGGTCACACAGATACGCAGTATTTT. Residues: CTSSQEGHTDTQYF.

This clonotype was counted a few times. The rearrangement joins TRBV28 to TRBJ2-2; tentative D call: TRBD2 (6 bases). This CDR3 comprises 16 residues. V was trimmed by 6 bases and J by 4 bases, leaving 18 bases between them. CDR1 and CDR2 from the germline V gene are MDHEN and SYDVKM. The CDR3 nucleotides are TGTGCCAGCAGCATAGCGGATCCTGCGAGCACCGGGGAGCTGTTTTTT. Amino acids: CASSIADPASTGELFF.